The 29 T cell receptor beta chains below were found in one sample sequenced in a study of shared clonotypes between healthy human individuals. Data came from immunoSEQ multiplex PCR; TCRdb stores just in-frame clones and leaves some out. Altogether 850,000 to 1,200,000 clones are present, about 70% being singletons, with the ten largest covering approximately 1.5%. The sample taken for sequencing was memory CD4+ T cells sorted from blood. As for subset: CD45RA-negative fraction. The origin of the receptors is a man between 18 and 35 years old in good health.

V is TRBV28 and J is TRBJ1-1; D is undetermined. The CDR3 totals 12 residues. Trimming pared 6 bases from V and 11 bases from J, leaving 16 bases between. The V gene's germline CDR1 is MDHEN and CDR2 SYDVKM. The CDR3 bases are TGTGCCAGCAGGGCCGAAAGGGTGGGCGCTTTCTTT. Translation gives CASRAERVGAFF.

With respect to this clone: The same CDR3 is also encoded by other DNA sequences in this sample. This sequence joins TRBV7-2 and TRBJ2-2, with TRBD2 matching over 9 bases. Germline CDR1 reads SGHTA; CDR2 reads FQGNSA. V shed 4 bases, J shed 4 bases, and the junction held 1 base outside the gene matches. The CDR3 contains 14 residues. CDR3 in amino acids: CASSSTSGTGELFF. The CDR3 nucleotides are TGTGCCAGCAGCTCGACTAGCGGCACCGGGGAGCTGTTTTTT.

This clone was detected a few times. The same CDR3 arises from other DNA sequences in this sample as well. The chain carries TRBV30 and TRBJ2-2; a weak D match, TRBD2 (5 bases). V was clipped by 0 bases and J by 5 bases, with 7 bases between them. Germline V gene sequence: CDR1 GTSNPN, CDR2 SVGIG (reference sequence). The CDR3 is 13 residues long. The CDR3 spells CAWSVSGTGELFF. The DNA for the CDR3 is TGTGCCTGGAGTGTCTCGGGGACCGGGGAGCTGTTTTTT.

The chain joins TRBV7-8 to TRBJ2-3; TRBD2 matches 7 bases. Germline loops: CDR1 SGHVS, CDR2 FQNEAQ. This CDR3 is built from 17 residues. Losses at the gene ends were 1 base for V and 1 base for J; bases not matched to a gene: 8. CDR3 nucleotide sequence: TGTGCCAGCAGCTTAGTTTCTAGCGGAAGTCGCACAGATACGCAGTATTTT. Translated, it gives CASSLVSSGSRTDTQYF.

The CDR3 DNA follows: TGTGCCAGCAGTTTCCCCGGTGTCGGGAAGGATGAGCAGTTCTTC. This codes for CASSFPGVGKDEQFF. The chain employs TRBV28 and TRBJ2-1; possible D gene TRBD2, 5 bases. The germline V gene encodes CDR1 MDHEN and CDR2 SYDVKM. This CDR3 has 15 amino acids. Trimming stripped 3 bases from V and 8 bases from J, with 17 bases between.

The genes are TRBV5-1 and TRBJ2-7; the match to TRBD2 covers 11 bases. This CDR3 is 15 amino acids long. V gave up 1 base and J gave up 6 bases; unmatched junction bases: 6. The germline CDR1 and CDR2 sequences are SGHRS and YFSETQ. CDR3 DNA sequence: TGCGCCAGCAGCTTGATCACTAGCGGGAGCTCCGAGCAGTACTTC. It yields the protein CASSLITSGSSEQYF.

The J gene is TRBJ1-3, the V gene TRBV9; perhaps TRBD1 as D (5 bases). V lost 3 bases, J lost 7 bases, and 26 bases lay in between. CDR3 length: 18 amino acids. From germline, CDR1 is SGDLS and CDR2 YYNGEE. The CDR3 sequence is CASSAGRLGVRERNTIYF. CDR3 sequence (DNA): TGTGCCAGCAGCGCCGGAAGACTGGGGGTAAGGGAACGGAACACCATATATTTT.

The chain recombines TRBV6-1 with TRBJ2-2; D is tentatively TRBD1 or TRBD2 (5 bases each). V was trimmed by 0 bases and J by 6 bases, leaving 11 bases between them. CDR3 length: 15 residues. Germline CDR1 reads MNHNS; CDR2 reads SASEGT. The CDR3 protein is CASSEAGVRAGELFF. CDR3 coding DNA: TGTGCCAGCAGTGAAGCGGGGGTGAGGGCCGGGGAGCTGTTTTTT.

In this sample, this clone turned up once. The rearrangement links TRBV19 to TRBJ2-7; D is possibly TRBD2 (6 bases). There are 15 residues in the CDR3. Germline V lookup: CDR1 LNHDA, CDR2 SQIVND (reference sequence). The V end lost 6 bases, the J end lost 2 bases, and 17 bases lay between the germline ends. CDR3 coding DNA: TGTGCCAGTAGCTACGGGACTCAGACCCCCTACGAGCAGTACTTC. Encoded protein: CASSYGTQTPYEQYF. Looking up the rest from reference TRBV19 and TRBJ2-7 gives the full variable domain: DGGITQSPKYLFRKEGQNVTLSCEQNLNHDAMYWYRQDPGQGLRLIYYSQIVNDFQKGDIAEGYSVSREKKESFPLTVTSAQKNPTAFYLCASSYGTQTPYEQYFGPGTRLTVT.

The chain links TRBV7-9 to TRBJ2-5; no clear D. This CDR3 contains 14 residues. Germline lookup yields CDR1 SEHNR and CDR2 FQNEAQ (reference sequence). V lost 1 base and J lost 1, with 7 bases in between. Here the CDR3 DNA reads TGTGCCAGCAGCTTAGGCGATGGCCAAGAGACCCAGTACTTC. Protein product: CASSLGDGQETQYF.

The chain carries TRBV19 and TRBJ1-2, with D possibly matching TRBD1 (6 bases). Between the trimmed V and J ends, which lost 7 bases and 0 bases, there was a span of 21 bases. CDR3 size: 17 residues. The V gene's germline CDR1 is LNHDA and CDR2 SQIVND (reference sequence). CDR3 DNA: TGTGCCAGTACCTCTCGGGAGGGGGTACGGTCTAACTATGGCTACACCTTC. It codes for CASTSREGVRSNYGYTF.

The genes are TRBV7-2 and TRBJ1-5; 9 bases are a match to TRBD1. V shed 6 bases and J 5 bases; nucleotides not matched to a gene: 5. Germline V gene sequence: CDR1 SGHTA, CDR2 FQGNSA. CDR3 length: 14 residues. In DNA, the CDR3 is TGTGCCAGCAGTACGGGACAGGGCGATCAGCCCCAGCATTTT. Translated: CASSTGQGDQPQHF.

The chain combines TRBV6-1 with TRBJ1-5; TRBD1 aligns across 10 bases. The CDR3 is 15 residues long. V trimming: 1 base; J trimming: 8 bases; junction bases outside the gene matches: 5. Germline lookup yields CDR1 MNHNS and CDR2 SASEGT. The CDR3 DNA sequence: TGTGCCAGCAGTGAAGGATTGACAGGGGGCAAGCCCCAGCATTTT. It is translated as CASSEGLTGGKPQHF.

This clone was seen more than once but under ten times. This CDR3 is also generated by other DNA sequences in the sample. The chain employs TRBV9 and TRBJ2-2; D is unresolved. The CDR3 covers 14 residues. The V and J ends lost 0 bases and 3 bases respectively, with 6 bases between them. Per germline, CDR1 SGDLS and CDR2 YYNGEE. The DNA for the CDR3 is TGTGCCAGCAGCGTAGGGCAGTACACCGGGGAGCTGTTTTTT. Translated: CASSVGQYTGELFF.

The DNA of the CDR3 is TGTGCCAGCAGCCTACCCGGACAGCGGGCCTACGAGCAGTACTTC. It encodes CASSLPGQRAYEQYF. The chain recombines TRBV5-4 with TRBJ2-7; the D call may be TRBD1 or TRBD2 (6 bases each). Deletions cut 4 bases from V and 2 bases from J, with 16 bases between. Germline-derived CDR1 and CDR2 are SGHNT and YYREEE (reference sequence). There are 15 residues in the CDR3.

In DNA form, the CDR3 reads TGTGCCAGCAGGTTACAGGGACAGAACGAAAATTCACCCCTCCACTTT. Protein product: CASRLQGQNENSPLHF. This chain connects TRBV27 to TRBJ1-6, with 7 bases that match TRBD1. This CDR3 comprises 16 residues. Germline V CDR1 and CDR2: MNHEY, SMNVEV (reference sequence). V lost 6 bases, J lost 7 bases, and 12 bases stayed unmatched.

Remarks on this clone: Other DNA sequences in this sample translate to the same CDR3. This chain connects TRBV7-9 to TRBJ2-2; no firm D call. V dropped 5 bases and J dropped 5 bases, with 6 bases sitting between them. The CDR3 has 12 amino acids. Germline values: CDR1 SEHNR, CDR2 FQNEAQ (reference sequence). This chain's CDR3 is CASSPYTGELFF. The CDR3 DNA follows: TGTGCCAGCAGCCCATATACCGGGGAGCTGTTTTTT. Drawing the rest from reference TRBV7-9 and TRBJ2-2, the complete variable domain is DTGVSQNPRHKITKRGQNVTFRCDPISEHNRLYWYRQTLGQGPEFLTYFQNEAQLEKSRLLSDRFSAERPKGSFSTLEIQRTEQGDSAMYLCASSPYTGELFFGEGSRLTVL.

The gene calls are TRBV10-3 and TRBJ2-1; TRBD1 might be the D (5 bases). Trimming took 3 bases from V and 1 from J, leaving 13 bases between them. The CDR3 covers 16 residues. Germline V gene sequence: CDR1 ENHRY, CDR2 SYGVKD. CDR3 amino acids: CAISDLQGGSYNEQFF. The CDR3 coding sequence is TGTGCCATCAGTGACCTCCAGGGCGGTTCCTACAATGAGCAGTTCTTC.

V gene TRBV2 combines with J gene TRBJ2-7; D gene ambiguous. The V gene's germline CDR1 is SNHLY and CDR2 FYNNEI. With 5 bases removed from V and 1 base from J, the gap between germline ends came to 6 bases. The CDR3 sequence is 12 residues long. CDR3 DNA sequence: TGTGCCAGCAGTACACTATCCTACGAGCAGTACTTC. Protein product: CASSTLSYEQYF.

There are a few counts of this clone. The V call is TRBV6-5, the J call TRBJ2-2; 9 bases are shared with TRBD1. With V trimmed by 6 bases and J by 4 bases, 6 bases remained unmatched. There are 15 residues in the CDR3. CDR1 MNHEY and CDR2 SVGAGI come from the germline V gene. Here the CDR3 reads CASSRMTGGTGELFF. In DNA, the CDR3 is TGTGCCAGCAGCCGTATGACAGGGGGCACCGGGGAGCTGTTTTTT.

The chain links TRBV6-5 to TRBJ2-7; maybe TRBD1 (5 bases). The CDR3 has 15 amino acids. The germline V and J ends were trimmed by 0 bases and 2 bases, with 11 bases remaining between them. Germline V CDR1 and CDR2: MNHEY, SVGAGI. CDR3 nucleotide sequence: TGTGCCAGCAGTTACTCGGCCTTAGGGGCCTACGAGCAGTACTTC. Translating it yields CASSYSALGAYEQYF.

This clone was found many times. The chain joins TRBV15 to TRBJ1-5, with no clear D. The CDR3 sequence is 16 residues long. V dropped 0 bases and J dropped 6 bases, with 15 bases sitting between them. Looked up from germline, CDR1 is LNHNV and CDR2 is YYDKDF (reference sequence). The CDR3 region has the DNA TGTGCCACCAGCAGAGATAAGCCCTCCGTCGGTCAGCCCCAGCATTTT. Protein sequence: CATSRDKPSVGQPQHF. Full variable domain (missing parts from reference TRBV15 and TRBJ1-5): DAMVIQNPRYQVTQFGKPVTLSCSQTLNHNVMYWYQQKSSQAPKLLFHYYDKDFNNEADTPDNFQSRRPNTSFCFLDIRSPGLGDTAMYLCATSRDKPSVGQPQHFGDGTRLSIL.

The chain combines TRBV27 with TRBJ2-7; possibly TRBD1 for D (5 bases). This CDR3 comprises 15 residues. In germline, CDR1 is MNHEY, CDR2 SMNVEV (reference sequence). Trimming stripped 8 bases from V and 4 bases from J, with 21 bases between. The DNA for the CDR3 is TGTGCCAGCCGCCCCCTCAGGGTGAGTAGGTACGAGCAGTACTTC. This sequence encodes CASRPLRVSRYEQYF.

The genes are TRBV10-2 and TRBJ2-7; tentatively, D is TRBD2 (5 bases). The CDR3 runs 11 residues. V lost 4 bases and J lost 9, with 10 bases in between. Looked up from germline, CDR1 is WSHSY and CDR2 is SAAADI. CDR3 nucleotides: TGCGCCAGCAGTGCAGGCGGACTGCAGTACTTC. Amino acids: CASSAGGLQYF.

The CDR3 DNA is TGTGCCACCAGCAGTTCCCACGGGGCTGAAGCTTTCTTT. Translation: CATSSSHGAEAFF. The chain combines TRBV15 with TRBJ1-1; no reliable D call. Trimming stripped 3 bases from V and 6 bases from J, with 11 bases between. This CDR3 region has 13 residues. Germline values: CDR1 LNHNV, CDR2 YYDKDF (reference sequence).

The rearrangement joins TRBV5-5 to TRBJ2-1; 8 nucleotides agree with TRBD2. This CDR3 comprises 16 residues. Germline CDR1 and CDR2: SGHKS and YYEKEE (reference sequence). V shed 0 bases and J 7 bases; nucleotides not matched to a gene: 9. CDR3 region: CASSLAGAGVLNEQFF. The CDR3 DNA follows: TGTGCCAGCAGCTTGGCCGGAGCGGGAGTATTAAATGAGCAGTTCTTC. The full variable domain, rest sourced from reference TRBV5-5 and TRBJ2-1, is DAGVTQSPTHLIKTRGQQVTLRCSPISGHKSVSWYQQVLGQGPQFIFQYYEKEERGRGNFPDRFSARQFPNYSSELNVNALLLGDSALYLCASSLAGAGVLNEQFFGPGTRLTVL.

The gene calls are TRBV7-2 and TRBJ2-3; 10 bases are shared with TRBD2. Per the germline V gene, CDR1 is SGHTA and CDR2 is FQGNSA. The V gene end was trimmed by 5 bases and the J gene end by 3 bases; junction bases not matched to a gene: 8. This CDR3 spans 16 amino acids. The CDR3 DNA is TGTGCCAGCAGCGACATACTAGCGGGGTTGACAGATACGCAGTATTTT. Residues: CASSDILAGLTDTQYF.

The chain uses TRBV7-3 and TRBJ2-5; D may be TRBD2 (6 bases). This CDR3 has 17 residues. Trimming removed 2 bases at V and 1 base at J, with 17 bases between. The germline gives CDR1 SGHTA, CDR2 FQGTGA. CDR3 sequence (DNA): TGTGCCAGCAGCTTACCCCGAGCGGGCCTATTCCAAGAGACCCAGTACTTC. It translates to CASSLPRAGLFQETQYF. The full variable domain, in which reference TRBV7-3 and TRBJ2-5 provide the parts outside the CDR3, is GAGVSQTPSNKVTEKGKYVELRCDPISGHTALYWYRQSLGQGPEFLIYFQGTGAADDSGLPNDRFFAVRPEGSVSTLKIQRTERGDSAVYLCASSLPRAGLFQETQYFGPGTRLLVL.

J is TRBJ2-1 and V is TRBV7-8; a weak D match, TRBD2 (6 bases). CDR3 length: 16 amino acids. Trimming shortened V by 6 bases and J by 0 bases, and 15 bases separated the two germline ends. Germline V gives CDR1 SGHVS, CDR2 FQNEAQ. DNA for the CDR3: TGTGCCAGCAGTAAAGGAGGGGTCAGCTCCTACAATGAGCAGTTCTTC. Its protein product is CASSKGGVSSYNEQFF.